Listed here is a single TCR beta chain. Its specific antigen is unknown. It has no much larger one-base neighbor in the sample; base qualities were not kept. In the germline V gene, CDR1 corresponds to MNHEY and CDR2 to SVGAGI. V loses 5 bases of germline sequence and J loses 5 bases, and the interval between the two ends is 6 bases. Measured from the cysteine to the phenylalanine, the CDR3 is 12 residues long. Only CDR3 DNA is held: 36 bases, read in frame from base 1. This entry is derived from a study of shared clonotypes between healthy human individuals (dated by TCRdb to 2018 to 2021). General notes on the study: The cohort comprised a couple of women and a few men aged 18 to 49 years. Leukapheresis yielded between about 0.94 and 9.5 billion PBMCs per donor. For each donor, CD4 naive and CD4 memory were each run on three plates, CD8 naive on two plates, and CD8 memory on one plate. To increase sequencing depth and limit assay-specific biases, TCR repertoire library preparation and sequencing were carried out by different laboratories using diverse techniques. To estimate repertoire size and how much clonotypes are shared between individuals, the study performed deep sequencing of blood TCR repertoires from a few healthy adults.

Paper-wide results and their limitations: Only blood was sampled, and tissue TCR repertoires likely differ from those in blood. Higher generation probabilities were observed for clonotypes shared by all four sorted-subset donors than for non-shared clonotypes. Based on pairwise subsampling, the degree of clonotype sharing among donors was expected to be affected by sequencing depth. Because the study included only a small number of donors, the genetic and exposure-history diversity represented was limited. Estimated clonotype richness was generally larger for naive than for memory subsets. Even with the large sequencing depth, rarefaction of the sorted-subset datasets indicated that sequencing was incomplete. Sharing across a handful of donors was observed for about 5% of naive CD4, about 4% of naive CD8, 2% to 2.5% of memory CD4, and around 0.42% of memory CD8 clonotypes.

Using the deep immunoSEQ assay, multiplex PCR amplified TCR CDR3 regions from genomic DNA. Extracted genomic DNA from each cell subset was distributed evenly across all wells of several immunoSEQ 96-well plates, and each plate was treated as a replicate. For sorted subsets, each replicate PCR was loaded with roughly 200 ng genomic DNA, equivalent to 30,000 or so T cell genomes. Purified libraries were quantified with a Qubit 3.0 fluorometer, sized on a Bioanalyzer 2100, and re-quantified with the KAPA Library Quantification kit. A separate single-read 150-cycle Illumina NextSeq 550 flow cell was used to sequence each immunoSEQ 96-well plate. On the authors' methods: Because only junctional sequences without quality scores were contained in the immunoSEQ output, filtering matching that applied to full-length reads could not be performed. To assign V/J genes and CDR3, sequences were annotated using PyIR, a Python wrapper for IgBLAST v1.9, with IMGT germline references. Reads were removed for weak V/J assignments (E-value above 1e-6), missing CDR3, stop codons, out-of-frame junctions, or ambiguous translated residues. V3J clonotypes were defined by identical inferred V gene, J gene, and CDR3 amino acid sequence. The percentage overlap between two repertoires was calculated by dividing the number of shared unique clonotypes by the size of the smaller repertoire. Richness of each repertoire was evaluated using RTK rarefaction, the Chao1 estimator, and Recon v2.1 estimates of unobserved clonotypes. OLGA was used to compute generation probabilities for all TCRbeta clonotypes that the gDNA method yielded from four donors. TCRdb's version of the immuneACCESS table is confined to in-frame rearrangements and falls short of the full clone set. An unresolved V gene accounts for under half of the shortfall where checked; the remainder is of unknown origin. V and J calls and clone size are as listed in that table; D and trimming were resolved from the DNA. The sample table lists nearly 1 million clones, about three quarters of them with a count of one. Of the sample, roughly 1.5% is held by the ten largest clones.

The donors were healthy, HIV-negative adults with no recently reported acute infections or vaccinations. All donors were Caucasian adults living in Nashville, Tennessee, USA. CD4+ T cells were enriched through magnetic negative selection, after which naive cells were positively selected on CD45RA and the remaining negative fraction served as the memory subset. After blood collection by leukapheresis, PBMCs were isolated using Ficoll-Histopaque density gradient centrifugation and then cryopreserved in the vapor phase of liquid nitrogen. Purity and quantity of every magnetically sorted T cell population were checked by analytical flow cytometry. From each sorted fraction, genomic DNA was isolated and quantified by UV absorbance on a Nanodrop 2000c.

The chain is made from TRBV6-5 and TRBJ2-2; the D gene cannot be named for sure. This TCR derives from a young man in good health. Specimen: memory CD4+ T cells sorted from blood. The cell subset or site tag for this specimen amounts to: CD45RA-negative fraction. The CDR3 protein: CASSGLTGELFF. In nucleotide form, the sequence is TGTGCCAGCAGTGGTTTAACCGGGGAGCTGTTTTTT.